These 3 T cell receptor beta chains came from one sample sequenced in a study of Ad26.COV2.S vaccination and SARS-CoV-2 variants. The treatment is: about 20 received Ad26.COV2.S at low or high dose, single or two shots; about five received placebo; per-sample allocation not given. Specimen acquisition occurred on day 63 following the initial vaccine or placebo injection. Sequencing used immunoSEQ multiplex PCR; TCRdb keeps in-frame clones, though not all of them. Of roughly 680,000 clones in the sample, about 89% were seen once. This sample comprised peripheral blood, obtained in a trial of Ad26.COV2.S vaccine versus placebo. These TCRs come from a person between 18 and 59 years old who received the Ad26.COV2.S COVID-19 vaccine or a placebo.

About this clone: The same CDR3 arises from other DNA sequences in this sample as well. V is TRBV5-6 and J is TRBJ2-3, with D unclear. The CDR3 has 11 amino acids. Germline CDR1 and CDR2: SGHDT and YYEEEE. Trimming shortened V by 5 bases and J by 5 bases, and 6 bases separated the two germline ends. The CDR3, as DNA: TGTGCCAGCAGTCAGGTAGATACGCAGTATTTT. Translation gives CASSQVDTQYF.

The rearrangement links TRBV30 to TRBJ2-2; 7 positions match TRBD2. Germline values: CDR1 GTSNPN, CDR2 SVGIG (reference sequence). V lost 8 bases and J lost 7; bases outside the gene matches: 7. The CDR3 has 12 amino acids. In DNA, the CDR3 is TGTGCCAAGGGAGGGCCAGGCGGGGAGCTGTTTTTT. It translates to CAKGGPGGELFF.

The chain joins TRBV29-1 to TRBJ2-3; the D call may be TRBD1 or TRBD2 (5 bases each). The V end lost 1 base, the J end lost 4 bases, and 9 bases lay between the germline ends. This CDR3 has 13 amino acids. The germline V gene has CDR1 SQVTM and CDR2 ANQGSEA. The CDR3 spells CSVEGRDADTQYF. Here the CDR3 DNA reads TGCAGCGTTGAAGGCAGGGACGCAGATACGCAGTATTTT.